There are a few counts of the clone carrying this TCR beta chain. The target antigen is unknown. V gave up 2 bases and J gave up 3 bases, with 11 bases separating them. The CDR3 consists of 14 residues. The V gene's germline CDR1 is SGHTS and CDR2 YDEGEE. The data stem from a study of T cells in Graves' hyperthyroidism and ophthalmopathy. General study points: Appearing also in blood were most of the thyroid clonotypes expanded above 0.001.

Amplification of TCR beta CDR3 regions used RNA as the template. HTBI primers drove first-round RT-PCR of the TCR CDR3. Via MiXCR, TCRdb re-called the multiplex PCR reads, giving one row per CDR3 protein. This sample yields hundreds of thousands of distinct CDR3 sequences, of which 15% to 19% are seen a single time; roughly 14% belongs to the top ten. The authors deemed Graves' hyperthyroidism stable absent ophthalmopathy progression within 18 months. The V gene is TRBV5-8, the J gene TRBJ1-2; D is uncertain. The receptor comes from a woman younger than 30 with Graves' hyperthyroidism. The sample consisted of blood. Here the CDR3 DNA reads TGTGCCAGCAGCTTTACGGCGTTCTACTATGGCTACACCTTC. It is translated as CASSFTAFYYGYTF.